This T cell receptor beta chain comes out of a study of OX40 agonist ivuxolimab in advanced cancers. For the study at large: Patient treatment consisted of intravenous ivuxolimab administration every 2 weeks at 0.01 to 10 mg/kg. Three dose-escalation patients had partial responses: one with hepatocellular carcinoma and two with cutaneous melanoma. Whole-study results and caveats: Near-lowest levels of clonal expansion characterized partial responders at 0.1-3.0 mg/kg. Clonal expansion was seen in CD4+ and CD8+ blood T cells by week 6 at 0.1 to 3.0 mg/kg.

The CDR3 covers 14 residues. V was clipped by 3 bases and J by 8 bases; unmatched bases: 6. Per germline, CDR1 SNHLY and CDR2 FYNNEI. On this clone: As yet, its antigen is unknown.

Clones were sequenced by immunoSEQ multiplex PCR, and TCRdb holds only the in-frame ones, with some missing. The table records tens of thousands of clones, about 87% of them present only once. The receptor's source is an adult with an advanced solid tumor such as melanoma, head and neck, liver or kidney cancer. V gene TRBV2 combines with J gene TRBJ1-5, with 8 bases identical to TRBD1. The material was CD4+ or CD8+ T cells sorted from blood, obtained in a trial of the OX40 agonist ivuxolimab. CDR3 loop: CASSENRGREPQHF. The CDR3 region has the DNA TGTGCCAGCAGTGAGAACAGGGGGAGGGAGCCCCAGCATTTT.